This paragraph covers one T cell receptor (beta chain) sequence. This sample was included in a study of blood T cell repertoires in COVID-19. CDR1 and CDR2 (germline): SEHNR, FQNEAQ (reference sequence). This CDR3 comprises 15 residues. The J segment lost 5 bases and the V segment lost 5 bases, leaving 7 bases of the junction unmatched. Authors' analysis steps: How many nucleated cells were present was estimated from reference gene primer amplification. Clones were read by immunoSEQ multiplex PCR, and TCRdb kept only the in-frame ones, dropping some. V and J calls and clone size are as listed in that table; D and trimming were resolved from the DNA. The sample shows under 150,000 clones, roughly 80% of them seen only once.

Input material: peripheral blood. The clonotype comes from a woman aged 60-75 years with acute or convalescent COVID-19. The V call is TRBV7-9, the J call TRBJ2-7, with 12 nucleotides matching TRBD2. CDR3 sequence reads: CASSNLAGGPDEQYF. CDR3 sequence (DNA): TGTGCCAGCAGCAACCTAGCGGGAGGGCCGGACGAGCAGTACTTC.